This T cell receptor beta chain was captured in a study of prognosis after radiotherapy for stage I lung cancer. Study overall: Stage I non-small cell lung cancer patients, who were enrolled in Nanjing, China, joined the cohort between early 2018 and early 2019. Patients with newly diagnosed primary stage I lung tumors numbered approximately 14, with 4 or 5 others having oligometastatic NSCLC after surgical resection of the primary tumor. In this cohort, every patient with non-small cell lung cancer was regarded as medically inoperable. Development of distant metastases after radiotherapy was seen in four patients at a median of around seven months, with no significant progression in roughly 16.

This clonotype was found many times. From genomic DNA, TCR beta CDR3 was amplified by two-round multiplex PCR. For every TRBV and TRBJ gene, a specific primer was used in first-round PCR. TCRdb analysed the multiplex PCR reads with MiXCR anew, one entry per CDR3 protein. The sample records under 20,000 distinct CDR3 sequences, roughly 45% being singletons. Looked up from germline, CDR1 is MDHEN and CDR2 is SYDVKM. The CDR3 is 15 residues long. After removal of 6 bases from V and 5 bases from J, the junction contained 10 bases not matched to a gene. Material: PBMCs, obtained before or after stereotactic body radiation therapy (not recorded which). This rearrangement joins TRBV28 to TRBJ2-5, with 9 bases aligning to TRBD1. This clonotype originated in a donor aged 50 or older with non-small cell lung cancer. This CDR3 reads CASRFQQGAGETQYF. The CDR3 coding sequence is TGTGCCAGCAGATTTCAACAGGGGGCGGGGGAGACCCAGTACTTC.